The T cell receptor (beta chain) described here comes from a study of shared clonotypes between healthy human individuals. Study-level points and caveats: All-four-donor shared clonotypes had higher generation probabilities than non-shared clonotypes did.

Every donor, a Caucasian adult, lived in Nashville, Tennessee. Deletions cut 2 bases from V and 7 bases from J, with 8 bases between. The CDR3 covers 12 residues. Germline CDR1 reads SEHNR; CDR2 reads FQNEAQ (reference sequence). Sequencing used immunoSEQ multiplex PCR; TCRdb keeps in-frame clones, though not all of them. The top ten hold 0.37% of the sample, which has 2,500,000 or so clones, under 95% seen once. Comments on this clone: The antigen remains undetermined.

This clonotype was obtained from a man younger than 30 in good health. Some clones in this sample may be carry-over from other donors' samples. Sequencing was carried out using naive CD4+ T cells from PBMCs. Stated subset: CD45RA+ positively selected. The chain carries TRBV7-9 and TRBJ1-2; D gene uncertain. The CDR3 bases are TGTGCCAGCAGCTTACCATTAAGTGGCTACACCTTC. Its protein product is CASSLPLSGYTF.